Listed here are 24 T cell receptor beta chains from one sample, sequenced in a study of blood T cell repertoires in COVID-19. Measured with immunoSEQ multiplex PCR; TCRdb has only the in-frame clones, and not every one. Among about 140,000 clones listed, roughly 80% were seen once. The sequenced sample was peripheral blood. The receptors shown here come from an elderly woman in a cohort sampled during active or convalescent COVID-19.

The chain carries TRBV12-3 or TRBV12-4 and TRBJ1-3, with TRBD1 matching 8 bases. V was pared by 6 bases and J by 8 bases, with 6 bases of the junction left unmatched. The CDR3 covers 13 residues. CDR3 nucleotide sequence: TGTGCCAGCAGGACAGACAGGGGTGACACCATATATTTT. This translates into CASRTDRGDTIYF.

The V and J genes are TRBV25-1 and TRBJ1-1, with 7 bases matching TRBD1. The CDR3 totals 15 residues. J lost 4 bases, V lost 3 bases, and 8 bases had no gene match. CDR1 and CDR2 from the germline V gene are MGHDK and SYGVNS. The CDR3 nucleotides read TGTGCCAGCAGTGACAGGGGGAGTTTCGGCACTGAAGCTTTCTTT. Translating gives CASSDRGSFGTEAFF.

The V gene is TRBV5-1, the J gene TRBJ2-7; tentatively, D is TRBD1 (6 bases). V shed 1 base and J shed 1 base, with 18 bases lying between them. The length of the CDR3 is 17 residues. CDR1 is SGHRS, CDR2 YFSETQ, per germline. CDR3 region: CASSLPRTGTPSYEQYF. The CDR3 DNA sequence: TGCGCCAGCAGCTTGCCGCGGACCGGGACACCTTCCTACGAGCAGTACTTC. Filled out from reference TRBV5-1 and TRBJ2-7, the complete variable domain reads KAGVTQTPRYLIKTRGQQVTLSCSPISGHRSVSWYQQTPGQGLQFLFEYFSETQRNKGNFPGRFSGRQFSNSRSEMNVSTLELGDSALYLCASSLPRTGTPSYEQYFGPGTRLTVT.

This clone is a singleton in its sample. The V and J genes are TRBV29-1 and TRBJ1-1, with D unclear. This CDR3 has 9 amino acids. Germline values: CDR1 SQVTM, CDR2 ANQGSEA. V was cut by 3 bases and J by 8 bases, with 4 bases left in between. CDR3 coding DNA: TGCAGCGTTGACGAGGAAGCTTTCTTT. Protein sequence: CSVDEEAFF.

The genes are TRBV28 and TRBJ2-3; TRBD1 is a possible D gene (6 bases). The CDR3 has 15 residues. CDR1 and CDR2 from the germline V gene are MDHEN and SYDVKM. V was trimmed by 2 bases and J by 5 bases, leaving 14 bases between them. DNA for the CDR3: TGTGCCAGCAGTTTAGGGGGCCAAGGGGGAGATACGCAGTATTTT. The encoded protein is CASSLGGQGGDTQYF.

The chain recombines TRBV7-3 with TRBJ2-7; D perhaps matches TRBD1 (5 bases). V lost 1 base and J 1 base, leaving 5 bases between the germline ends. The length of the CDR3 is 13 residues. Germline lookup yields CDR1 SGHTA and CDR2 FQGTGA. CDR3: CASSLKGSYEQYF. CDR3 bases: TGTGCCAGCAGCTTAAAGGGGTCCTACGAGCAGTACTTC.

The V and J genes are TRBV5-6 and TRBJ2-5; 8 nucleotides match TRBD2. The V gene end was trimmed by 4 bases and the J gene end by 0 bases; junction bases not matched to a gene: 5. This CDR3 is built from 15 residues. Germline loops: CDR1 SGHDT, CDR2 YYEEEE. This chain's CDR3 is CASSLLTSDQETQYF. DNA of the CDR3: TGTGCCAGCAGCCTGTTGACTAGCGACCAAGAGACCCAGTACTTC.

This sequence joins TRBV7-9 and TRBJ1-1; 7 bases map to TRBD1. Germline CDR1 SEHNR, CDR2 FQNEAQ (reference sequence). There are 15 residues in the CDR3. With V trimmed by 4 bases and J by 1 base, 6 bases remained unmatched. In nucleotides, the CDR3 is TGTGCCAGCAGCTCCCGACAGGGACCGAACACTGAAGCTTTCTTT. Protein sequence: CASSSRQGPNTEAFF.

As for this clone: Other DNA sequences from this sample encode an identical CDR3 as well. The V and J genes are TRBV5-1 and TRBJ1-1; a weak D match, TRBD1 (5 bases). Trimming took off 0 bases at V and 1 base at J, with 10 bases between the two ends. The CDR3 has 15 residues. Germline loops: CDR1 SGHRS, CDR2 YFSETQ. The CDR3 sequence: CASSLGDRTNTEAFF. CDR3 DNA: TGCGCCAGCAGCTTGGGCGACAGAACGAACACTGAAGCTTTCTTT.

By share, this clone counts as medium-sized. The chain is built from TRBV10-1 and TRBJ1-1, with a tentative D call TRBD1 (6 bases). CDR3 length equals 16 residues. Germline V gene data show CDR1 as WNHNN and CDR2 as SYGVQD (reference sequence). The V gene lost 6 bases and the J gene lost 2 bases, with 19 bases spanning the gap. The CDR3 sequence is CASSPGAGTINTEAFF. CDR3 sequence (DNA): TGCGCCAGCAGCCCAGGGGCCGGGACAATTAACACTGAAGCTTTCTTT.

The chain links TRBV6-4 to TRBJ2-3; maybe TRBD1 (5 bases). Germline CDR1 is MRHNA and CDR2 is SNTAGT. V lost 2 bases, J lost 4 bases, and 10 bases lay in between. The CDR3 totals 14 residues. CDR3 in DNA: TGTGCCAGCAGTGACGGAACAGGCTCAGATACGCAGTATTTT. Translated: CASSDGTGSDTQYF.

CDR3 sequence (DNA): TGCGCCAGCAGCTTAGGGACTTGGAATGAAAAACTGTTTTTT. This translates into CASSLGTWNEKLFF. J is TRBJ1-4 and V is TRBV5-1; TRBD1 might be the D (5 bases). Trimming cost V 2 bases and J 5 bases, with 10 bases left between them. The V gene's germline CDR1 is SGHRS and CDR2 YFSETQ. This CDR3 spans 14 amino acids.

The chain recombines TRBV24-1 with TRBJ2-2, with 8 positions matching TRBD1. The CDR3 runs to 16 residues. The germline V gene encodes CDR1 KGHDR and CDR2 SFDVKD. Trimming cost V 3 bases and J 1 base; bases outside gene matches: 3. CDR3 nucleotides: TGTGCCACCAGTGATCCTGGGACAGGGAACACCGGGGAGCTGTTTTTT. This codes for CATSDPGTGNTGELFF.

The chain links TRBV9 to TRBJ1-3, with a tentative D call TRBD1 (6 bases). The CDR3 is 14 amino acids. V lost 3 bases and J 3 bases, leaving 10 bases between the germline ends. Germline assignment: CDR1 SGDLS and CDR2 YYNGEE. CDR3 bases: TGTGCCAGCAGCGAACAGGGTAGTGGAAACACCATATATTTT. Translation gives CASSEQGSGNTIYF.

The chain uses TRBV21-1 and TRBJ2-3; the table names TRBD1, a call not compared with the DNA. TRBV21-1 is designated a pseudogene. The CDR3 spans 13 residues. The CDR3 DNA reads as TGTGCCAGCGGGTGGGCGAATATAGATACGCAGTATTTT. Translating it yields CASGWANIDTQYF.

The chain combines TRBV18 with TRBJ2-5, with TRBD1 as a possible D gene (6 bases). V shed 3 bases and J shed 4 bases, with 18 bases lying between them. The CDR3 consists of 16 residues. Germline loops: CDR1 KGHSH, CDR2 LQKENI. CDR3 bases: TGTGCCAGCTCACCTGCGACAGGAATACGGGGAGAGACCCAGTACTTC. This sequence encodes CASSPATGIRGETQYF.

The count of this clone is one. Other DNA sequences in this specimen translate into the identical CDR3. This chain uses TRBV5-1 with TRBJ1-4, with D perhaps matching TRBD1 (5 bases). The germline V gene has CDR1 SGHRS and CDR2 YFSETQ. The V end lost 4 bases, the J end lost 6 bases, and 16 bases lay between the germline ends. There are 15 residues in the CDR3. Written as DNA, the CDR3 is TGCGCCAGCAGCCTCACCGCGGGGGGGGATGAAAAACTGTTTTTT. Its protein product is CASSLTAGGDEKLFF.

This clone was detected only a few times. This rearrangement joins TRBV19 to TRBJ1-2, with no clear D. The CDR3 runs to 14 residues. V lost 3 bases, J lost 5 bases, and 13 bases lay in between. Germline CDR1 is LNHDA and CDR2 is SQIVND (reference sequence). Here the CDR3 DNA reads TGTGCCAGTAGTATCGAGGGAAGATTGTATGGCTACACCTTC. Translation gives CASSIEGRLYGYTF.

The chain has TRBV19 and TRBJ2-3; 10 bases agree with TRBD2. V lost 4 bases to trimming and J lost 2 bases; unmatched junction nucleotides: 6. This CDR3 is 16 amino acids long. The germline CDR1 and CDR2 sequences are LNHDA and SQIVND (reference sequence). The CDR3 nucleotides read TGTGCCAGTAGTAGATGGCTAGCGGGGGCCACAGATACGCAGTATTTT. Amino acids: CASSRWLAGATDTQYF.

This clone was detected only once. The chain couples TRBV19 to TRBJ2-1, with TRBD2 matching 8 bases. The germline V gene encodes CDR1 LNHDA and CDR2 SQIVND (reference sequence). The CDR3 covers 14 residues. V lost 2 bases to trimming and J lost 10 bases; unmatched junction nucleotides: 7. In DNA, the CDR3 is TGTGCCAGTAGTATACAGCGGGAGCTCGGCGAGCAGTTCTTC. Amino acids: CASSIQRELGEQFF.

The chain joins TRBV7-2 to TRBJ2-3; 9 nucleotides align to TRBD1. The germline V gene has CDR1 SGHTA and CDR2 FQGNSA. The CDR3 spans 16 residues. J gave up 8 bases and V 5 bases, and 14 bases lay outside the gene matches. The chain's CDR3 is CASSSGQGPPFGTQYF. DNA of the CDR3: TGTGCCAGCAGCAGCGGACAGGGGCCCCCCTTTGGTACGCAGTATTTT.

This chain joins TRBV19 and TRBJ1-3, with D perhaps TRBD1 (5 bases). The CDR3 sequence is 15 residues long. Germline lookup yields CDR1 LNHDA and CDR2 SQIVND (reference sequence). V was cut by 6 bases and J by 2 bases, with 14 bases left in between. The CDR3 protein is CASSTSGFTGNTIYF. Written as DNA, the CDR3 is TGTGCCAGTAGCACCTCAGGGTTCACTGGAAACACCATATATTTT.

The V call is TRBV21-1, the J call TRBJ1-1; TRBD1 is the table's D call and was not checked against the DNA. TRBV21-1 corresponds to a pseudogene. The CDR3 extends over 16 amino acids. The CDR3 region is CASSNVAGEMNTEAFF. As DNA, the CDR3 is TGTGCCAGCAGCAACGTGGCAGGCGAAATGAACACTGAAGCTTTCTTT.

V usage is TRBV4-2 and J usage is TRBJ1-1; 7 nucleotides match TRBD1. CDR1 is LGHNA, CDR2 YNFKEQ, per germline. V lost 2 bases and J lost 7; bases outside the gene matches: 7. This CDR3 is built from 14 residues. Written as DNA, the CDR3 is TGTGCCAGCAGCCAACCGACAGGGAAGATTGAAGCTTTCTTT. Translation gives CASSQPTGKIEAFF.